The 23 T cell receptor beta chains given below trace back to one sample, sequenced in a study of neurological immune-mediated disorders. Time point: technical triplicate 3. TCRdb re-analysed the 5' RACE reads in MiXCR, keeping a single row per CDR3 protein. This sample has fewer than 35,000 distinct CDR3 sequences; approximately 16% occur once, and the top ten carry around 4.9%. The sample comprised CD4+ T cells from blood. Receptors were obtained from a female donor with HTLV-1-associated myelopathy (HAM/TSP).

The DNA for the CDR3 is TGTGCCAGTAGTGCCGCAGGGGTTTATGGCTACACCTTC. Its protein product is CASSAAGVYGYTF. This sequence joins TRBV19 and TRBJ1-2; D perhaps matches TRBD1 (6 bases). V dropped 5 bases and J dropped 5 bases, with 12 bases sitting between them. CDR1 and CDR2 (germline): LNHDA, SQIVND (reference sequence). This CDR3 is built from 13 residues.

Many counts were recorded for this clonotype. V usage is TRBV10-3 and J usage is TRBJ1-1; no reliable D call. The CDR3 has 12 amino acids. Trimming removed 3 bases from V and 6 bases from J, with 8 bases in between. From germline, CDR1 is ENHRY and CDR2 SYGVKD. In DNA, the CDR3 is TGTGCCATCAGTGATAGGAGGCCTGAAGCTTTCTTT. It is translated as CAISDRRPEAFF.

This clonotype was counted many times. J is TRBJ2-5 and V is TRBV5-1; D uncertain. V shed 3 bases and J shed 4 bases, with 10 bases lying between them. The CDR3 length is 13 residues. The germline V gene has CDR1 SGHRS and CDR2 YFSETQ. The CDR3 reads CASSSRPGETQYF. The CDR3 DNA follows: TGCGCCAGCAGCTCCCGGCCGGGAGAGACCCAGTACTTC.

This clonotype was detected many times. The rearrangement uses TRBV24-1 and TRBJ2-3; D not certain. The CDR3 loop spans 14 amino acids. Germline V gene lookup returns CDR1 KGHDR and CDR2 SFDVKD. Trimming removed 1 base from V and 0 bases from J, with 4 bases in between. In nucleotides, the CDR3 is TGTGCCACCAGTGATTTCGGGAGCACAGATACGCAGTATTTT. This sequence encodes CATSDFGSTDTQYF.

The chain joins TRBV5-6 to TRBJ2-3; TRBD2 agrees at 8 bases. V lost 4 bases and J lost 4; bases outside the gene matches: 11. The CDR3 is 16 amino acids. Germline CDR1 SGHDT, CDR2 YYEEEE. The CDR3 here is CASSGFSGVSADTQYF. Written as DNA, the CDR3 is TGTGCCAGCAGCGGCTTTAGCGGGGTCAGCGCAGATACGCAGTATTTT.

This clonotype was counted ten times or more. The CDR3 reads CASSYSRGAAREQYF. The CDR3 bases are TGTGCCAGCAGTTACTCCCGGGGGGCAGCTAGGGAGCAGTACTTC. This chain joins TRBV6-5 and TRBJ2-7, with D possibly TRBD2 on 7 matching bases. Germline CDR1 MNHEY, CDR2 SVGAGI. The CDR3 has 15 residues. The V gene lost 0 bases and the J gene lost 7 bases, with 16 bases spanning the gap.

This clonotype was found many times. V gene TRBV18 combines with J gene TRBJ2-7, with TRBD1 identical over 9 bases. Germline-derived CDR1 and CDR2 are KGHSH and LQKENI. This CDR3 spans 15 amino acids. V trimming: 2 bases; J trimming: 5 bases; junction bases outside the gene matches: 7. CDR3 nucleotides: TGTGCCAGCTCACCAATCGGGACAGGGAACAACGAGCAGTACTTC. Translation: CASSPIGTGNNEQYF.

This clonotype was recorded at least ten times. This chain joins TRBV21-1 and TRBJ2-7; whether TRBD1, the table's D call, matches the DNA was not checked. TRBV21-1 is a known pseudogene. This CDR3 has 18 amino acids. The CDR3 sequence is CASLLVRSIIGRGYEQYF. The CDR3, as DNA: TGTGCCAGCCTTCTGGTCCGCAGCATTATAGGTAGGGGTTACGAGCAGTACTTC.

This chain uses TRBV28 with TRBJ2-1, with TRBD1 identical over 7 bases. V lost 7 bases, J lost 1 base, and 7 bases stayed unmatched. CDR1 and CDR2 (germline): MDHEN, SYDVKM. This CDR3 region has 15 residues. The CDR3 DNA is TGTGCCAGCAACGAACAGGGGCGTTCCTACAATGAGCAGTTCTTC. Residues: CASNEQGRSYNEQFF.

Here the CDR3 reads CASSQYISQRSPLHF. For the CDR3, the DNA is TGCGCCAGCAGCCAATATATCTCCCAAAGGTCACCCCTCCACTTT. This rearrangement joins TRBV4-3 to TRBJ1-6, with D hard to call. The length of the CDR3 is 15 residues. V was cut by 2 bases and J by 10 bases, with 15 bases left in between. Germline-derived CDR1 and CDR2 are LGHNA and YSLEER.

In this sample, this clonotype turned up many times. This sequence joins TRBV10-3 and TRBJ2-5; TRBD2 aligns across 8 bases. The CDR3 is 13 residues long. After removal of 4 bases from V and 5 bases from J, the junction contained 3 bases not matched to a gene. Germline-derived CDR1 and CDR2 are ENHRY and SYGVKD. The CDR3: CAISVSGEETQYF. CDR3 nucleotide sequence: TGTGCCATCAGTGTTAGCGGGGAGGAGACCCAGTACTTC.

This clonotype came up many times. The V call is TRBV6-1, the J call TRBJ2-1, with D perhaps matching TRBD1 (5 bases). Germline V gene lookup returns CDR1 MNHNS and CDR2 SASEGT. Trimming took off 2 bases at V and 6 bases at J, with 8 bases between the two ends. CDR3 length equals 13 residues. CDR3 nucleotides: TGTGCCAGCAGTGAATACCAGGGCAATGAGCAGTTCTTC. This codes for CASSEYQGNEQFF.

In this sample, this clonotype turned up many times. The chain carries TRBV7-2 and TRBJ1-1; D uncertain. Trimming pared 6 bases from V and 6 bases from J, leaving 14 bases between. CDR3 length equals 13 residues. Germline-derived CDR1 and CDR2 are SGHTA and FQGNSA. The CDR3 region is CASSPLTNAEAFF. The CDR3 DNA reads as TGTGCCAGCAGTCCCCTCACTAACGCTGAAGCTTTCTTT.

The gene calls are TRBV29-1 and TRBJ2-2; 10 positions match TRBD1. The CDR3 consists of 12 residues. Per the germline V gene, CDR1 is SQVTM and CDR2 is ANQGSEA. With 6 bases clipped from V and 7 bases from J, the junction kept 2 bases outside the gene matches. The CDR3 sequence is CSVWTGGGELFF. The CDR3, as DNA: TGCAGCGTCTGGACAGGGGGCGGGGAGCTGTTTTTT.

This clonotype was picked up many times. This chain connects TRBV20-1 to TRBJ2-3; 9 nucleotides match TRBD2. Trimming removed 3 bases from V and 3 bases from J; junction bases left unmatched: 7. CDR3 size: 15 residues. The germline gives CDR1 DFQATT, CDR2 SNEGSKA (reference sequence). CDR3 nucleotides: TGCAGTGCTAGGGCCAGCGGGGGGCCAACAGATACGCAGTATTTT. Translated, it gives CSARASGGPTDTQYF.

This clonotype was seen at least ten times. Written as DNA, the CDR3 is TGCGCCAGCAGCCAAGATGACGGACAGGGTTATGGGGCCAACGTCCTGACTTTC. It encodes CASSQDDGQGYGANVLTF. The rearrangement links TRBV4-1 to TRBJ2-6, with TRBD1 matching over 8 bases. The CDR3 consists of 18 residues. The V segment lost 0 bases and the J segment 3 bases; nucleotides outside the gene matches: 7. Germline CDR1 MGHRA, CDR2 YSYEKL.

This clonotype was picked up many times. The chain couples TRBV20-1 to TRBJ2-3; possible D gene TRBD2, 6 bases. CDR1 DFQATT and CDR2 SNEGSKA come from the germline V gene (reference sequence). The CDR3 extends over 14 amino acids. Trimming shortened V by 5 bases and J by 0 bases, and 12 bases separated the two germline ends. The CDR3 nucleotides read TGCAGTGCTTCCTTGACTAGAAGCACAGATACGCAGTATTTT. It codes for CSASLTRSTDTQYF.

As DNA, the CDR3 is TGCGCCAGCAGCTGGTTTCAGGGCCGGGAGGGCTCCTACAATGAGCAGTTCTTC. Translated: CASSWFQGREGSYNEQFF. The chain employs TRBV5-1 and TRBJ2-1, with 8 bases that match TRBD2. Germline values: CDR1 SGHRS, CDR2 YFSETQ. V was clipped by 3 bases and J by 0 bases; unmatched bases: 11. The CDR3 length is 18 residues.

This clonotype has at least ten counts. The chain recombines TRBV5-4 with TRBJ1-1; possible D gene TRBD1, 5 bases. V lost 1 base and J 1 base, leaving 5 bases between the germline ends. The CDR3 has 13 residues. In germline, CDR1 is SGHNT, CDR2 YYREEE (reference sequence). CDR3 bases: TGTGCCAGCAGCTTGACAGGGAACACTGAAGCTTTCTTT. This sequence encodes CASSLTGNTEAFF.

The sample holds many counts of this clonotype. The CDR3 region has the DNA TGTGCCAGCAGTTTTCGTGAGACCCAGTACTTC. This sequence encodes CASSFRETQYF. The V call is TRBV28, the J call TRBJ2-5; D gene uncertain. In germline, CDR1 is MDHEN, CDR2 SYDVKM. Between the trimmed V and J ends, which lost 3 bases and 5 bases, there was a span of 4 bases. The CDR3 runs to 11 residues.

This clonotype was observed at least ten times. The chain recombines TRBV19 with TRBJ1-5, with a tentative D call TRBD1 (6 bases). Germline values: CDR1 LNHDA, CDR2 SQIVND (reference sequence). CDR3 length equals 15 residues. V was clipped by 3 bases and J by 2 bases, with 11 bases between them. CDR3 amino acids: CASSIWAGGNQPQHF. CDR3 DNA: TGTGCCAGTAGTATTTGGGCAGGGGGCAATCAGCCCCAGCATTTT.

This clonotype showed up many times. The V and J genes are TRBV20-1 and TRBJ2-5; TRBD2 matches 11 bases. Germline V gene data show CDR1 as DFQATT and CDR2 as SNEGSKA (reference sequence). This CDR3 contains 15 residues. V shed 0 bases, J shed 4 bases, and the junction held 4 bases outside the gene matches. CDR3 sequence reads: CSARDRLAGGETQYF. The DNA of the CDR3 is TGCAGTGCTAGAGATCGGCTAGCGGGGGGAGAGACCCAGTACTTC.

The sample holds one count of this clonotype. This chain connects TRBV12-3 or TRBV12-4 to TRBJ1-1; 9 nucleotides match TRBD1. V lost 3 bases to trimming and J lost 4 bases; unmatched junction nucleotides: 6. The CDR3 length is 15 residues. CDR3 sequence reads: CASSFTTGGPTEAFF. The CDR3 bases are TGTGCCAGCAGTTTCACCACAGGGGGCCCCACTGAAGCTTTCTTT.